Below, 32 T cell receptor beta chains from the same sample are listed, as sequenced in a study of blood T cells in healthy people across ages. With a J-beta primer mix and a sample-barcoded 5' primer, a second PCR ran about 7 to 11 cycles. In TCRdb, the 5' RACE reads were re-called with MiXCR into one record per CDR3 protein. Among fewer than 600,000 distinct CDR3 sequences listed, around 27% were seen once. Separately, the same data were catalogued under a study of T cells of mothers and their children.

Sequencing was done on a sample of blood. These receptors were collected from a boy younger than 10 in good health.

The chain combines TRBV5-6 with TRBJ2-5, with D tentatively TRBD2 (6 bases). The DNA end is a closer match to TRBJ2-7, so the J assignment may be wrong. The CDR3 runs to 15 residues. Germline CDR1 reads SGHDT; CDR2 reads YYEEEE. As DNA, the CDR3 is TGTGCCAGCATGGGGACCGGGAGCCACTCCTACGAGCAGTACTTC. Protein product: CASMGTGSHSYEQYF.

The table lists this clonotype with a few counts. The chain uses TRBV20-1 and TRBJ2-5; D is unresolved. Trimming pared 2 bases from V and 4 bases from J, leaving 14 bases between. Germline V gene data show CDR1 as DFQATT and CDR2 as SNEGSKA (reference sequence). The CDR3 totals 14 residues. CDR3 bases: TGCAGTGCTAGAATCCACAGTGATGCAGAGACCCAGTACTTC. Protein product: CSARIHSDAETQYF.

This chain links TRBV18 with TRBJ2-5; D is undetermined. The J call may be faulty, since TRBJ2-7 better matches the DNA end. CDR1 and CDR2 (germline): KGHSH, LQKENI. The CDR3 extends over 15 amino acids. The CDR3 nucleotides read TGTGCCAGCTCACCATCTACCGGGCCTCCCTACGAGCAGTACTTC. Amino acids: CASSPSTGPPYEQYF.

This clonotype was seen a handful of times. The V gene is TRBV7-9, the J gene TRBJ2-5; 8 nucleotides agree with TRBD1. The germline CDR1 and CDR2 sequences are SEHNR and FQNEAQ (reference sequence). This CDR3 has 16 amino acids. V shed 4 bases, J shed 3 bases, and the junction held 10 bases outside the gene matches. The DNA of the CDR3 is TGTGCCAGCAGCTCGCTATCACAGGGGGTGAAAGAGACCCAGTACTTC. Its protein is CASSSLSQGVKETQYF.

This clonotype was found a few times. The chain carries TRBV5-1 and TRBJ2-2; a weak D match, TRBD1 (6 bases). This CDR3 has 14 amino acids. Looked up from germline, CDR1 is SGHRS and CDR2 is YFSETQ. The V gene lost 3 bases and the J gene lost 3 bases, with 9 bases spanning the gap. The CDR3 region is CASSYGQYTGELFF. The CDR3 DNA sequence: TGCGCCAGCAGCTACGGACAGTACACCGGGGAGCTGTTTTTT.

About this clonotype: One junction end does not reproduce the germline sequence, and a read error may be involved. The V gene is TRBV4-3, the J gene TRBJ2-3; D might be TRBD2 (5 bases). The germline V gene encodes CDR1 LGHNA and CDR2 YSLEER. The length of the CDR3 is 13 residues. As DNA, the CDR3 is TGTGCCAGCAGCCAAGACCAGCGGTATACGCAGTATTTT. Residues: CASSQDQRYTQYF.

CDR3 residues: CASSYSPTELRYTEAFF. CDR3 DNA sequence: TGTGCCAGCAGTTACTCGCCCACTGAACTTCGGTACACTGAAGCTTTCTTT. The rearrangement links TRBV6-5 to TRBJ1-1; no reliable D call. Germline values: CDR1 MNHEY, CDR2 SVGAGI. This CDR3 region has 17 residues. The V gene lost 0 bases and the J gene lost 3 bases, with 17 bases spanning the gap.

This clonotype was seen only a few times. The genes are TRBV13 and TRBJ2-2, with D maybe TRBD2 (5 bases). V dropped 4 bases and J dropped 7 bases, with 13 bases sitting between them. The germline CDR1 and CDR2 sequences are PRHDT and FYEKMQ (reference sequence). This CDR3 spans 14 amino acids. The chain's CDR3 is CASSSSSRFGELFF. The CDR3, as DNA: TGTGCCAGCAGCTCGTCTAGCAGGTTCGGGGAGCTGTTTTTT.

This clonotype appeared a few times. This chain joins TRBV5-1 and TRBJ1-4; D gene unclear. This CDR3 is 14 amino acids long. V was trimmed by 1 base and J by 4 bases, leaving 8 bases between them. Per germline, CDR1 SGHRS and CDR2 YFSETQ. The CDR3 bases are TGCGCCAGCAGCTTGTTGGGCGGTAATGAAAAACTGTTTTTT. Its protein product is CASSLLGGNEKLFF.

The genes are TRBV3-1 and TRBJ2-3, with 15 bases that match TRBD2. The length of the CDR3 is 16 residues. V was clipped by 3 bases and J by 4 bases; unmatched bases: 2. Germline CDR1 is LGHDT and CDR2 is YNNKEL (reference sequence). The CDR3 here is CASSQGLAGGSDTQYF. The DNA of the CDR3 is TGTGCCAGCAGCCAGGGACTAGCGGGAGGATCAGATACGCAGTATTTT.

The CDR3 protein is CASSDAGQGISYEQYF. The CDR3 region has the DNA TGTGCCAGCAGTGATGCGGGACAGGGGATTTCCTACGAGCAGTACTTC. This rearrangement joins TRBV6-1 to TRBJ2-7, with 10 positions matching TRBD1. Per germline, CDR1 MNHNS and CDR2 SASEGT. V gave up 3 bases and J gave up 1 base; unmatched junction bases: 6. This CDR3 is 16 amino acids long.

The CDR3 DNA follows: TGTGCTAGTGGTTTGGGCCAGGGGTTTAGCTCCTACAATGAGCAGTTCTTC. It translates to CASGLGQGFSSYNEQFF. The chain couples TRBV12-5 to TRBJ2-1; tentative D call: TRBD1 (6 bases). The CDR3 loop spans 17 amino acids. V was shortened by 1 base and J by 0 bases, with 13 bases between the two germline ends. Germline CDR1 and CDR2: LGHNT and FRNRAP.

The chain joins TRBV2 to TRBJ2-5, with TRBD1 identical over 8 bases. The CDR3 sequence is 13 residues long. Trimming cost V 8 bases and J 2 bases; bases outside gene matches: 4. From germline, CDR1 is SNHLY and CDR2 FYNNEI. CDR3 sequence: CASGQGLQETQYF. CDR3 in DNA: TGTGCCAGCGGACAGGGACTTCAAGAGACCCAGTACTTC.

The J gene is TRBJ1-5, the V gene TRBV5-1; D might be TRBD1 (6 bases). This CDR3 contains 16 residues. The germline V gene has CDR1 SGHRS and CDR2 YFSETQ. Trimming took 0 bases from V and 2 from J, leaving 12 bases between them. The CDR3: CASSLGGRGGNQPQHF. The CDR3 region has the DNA TGCGCCAGCAGCTTGGGAGGCAGGGGTGGCAATCAGCCCCAGCATTTT.

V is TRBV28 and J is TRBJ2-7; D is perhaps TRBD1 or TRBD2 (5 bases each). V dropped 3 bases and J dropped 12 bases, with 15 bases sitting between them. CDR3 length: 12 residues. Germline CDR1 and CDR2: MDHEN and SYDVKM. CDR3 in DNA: TGTGCCAGCAGTTTCCCCGGGACCGGGGCGTACTTC. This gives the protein CASSFPGTGAYF.

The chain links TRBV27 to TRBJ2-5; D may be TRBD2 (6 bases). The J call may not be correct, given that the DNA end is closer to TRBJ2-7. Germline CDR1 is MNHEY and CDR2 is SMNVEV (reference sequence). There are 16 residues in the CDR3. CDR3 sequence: CASSLTAPWRGDEQYF. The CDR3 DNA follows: TGTGCCAGCAGTTTAACCGCTCCTTGGAGGGGCGACGAGCAGTACTTC.

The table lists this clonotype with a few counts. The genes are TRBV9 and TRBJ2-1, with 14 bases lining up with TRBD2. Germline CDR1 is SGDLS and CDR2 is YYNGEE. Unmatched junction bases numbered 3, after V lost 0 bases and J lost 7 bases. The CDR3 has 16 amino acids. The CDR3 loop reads CASSVGGLAGGNEQFF. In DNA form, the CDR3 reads TGTGCCAGCAGCGTAGGTGGACTAGCGGGAGGAAATGAGCAGTTCTTC. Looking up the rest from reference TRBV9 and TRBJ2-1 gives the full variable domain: DSGVTQTPKHLITATGQRVTLRCSPRSGDLSVYWYQQSLDQGLQFLIQYYNGEERAKGNILERFSAQQFPDLHSELNLSSLELGDSALYFCASSVGGLAGGNEQFFGPGTRLTVL.

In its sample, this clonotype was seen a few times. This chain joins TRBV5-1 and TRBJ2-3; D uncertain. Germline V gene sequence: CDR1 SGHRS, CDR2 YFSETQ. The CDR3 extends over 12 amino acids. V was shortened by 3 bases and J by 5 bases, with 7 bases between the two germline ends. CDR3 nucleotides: TGCGCCAGCAGCTCGGACGAAGATACGCAGTATTTT. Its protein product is CASSSDEDTQYF. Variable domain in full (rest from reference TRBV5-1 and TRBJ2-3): KAGVTQTPRYLIKTRGQQVTLSCSPISGHRSVSWYQQTPGQGLQFLFEYFSETQRNKGNFPGRFSGRQFSNSRSEMNVSTLELGDSALYLCASSSDEDTQYFGPGTRLTVL.

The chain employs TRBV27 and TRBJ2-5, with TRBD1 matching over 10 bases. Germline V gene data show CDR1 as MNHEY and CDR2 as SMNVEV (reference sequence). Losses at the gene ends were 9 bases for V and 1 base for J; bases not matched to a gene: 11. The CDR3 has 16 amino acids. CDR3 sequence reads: CASSWDRDRGQETQYF. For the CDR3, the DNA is TGTGCCAGTAGCTGGGACCGGGACAGGGGCCAAGAGACCCAGTACTTC.

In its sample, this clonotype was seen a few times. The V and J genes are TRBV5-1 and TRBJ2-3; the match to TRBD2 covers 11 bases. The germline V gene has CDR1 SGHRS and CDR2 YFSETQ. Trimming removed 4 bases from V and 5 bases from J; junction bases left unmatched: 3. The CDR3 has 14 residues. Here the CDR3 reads CASSIGTSGDTQYF. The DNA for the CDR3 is TGCGCCAGCAGCATAGGGACTAGCGGAGATACGCAGTATTTT.

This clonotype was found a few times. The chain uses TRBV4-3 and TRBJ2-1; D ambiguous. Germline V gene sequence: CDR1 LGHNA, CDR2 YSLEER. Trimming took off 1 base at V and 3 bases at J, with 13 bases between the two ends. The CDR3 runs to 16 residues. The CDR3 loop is CASSQGFPLGYNEQFF. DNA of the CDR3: TGCGCCAGCAGCCAAGGGTTCCCCCTGGGCTACAATGAGCAGTTCTTC.

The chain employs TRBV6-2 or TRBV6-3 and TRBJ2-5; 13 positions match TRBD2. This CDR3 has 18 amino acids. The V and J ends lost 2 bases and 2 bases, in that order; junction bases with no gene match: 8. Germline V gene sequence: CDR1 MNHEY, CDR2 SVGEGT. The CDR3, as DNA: TGTGCCAGCAGTTACCATCGGACTAGCGGGAGAACACAAGAGACCCAGTACTTC. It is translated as CASSYHRTSGRTQETQYF.

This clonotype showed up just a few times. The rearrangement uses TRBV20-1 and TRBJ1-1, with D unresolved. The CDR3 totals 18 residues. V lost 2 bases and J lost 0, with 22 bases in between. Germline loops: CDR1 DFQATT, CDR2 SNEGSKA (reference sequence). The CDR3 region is CSARLLSRQVSMNTEAFF. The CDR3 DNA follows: TGCAGTGCTAGACTGCTCTCAAGGCAGGTGTCCATGAACACTGAAGCTTTCTTT.

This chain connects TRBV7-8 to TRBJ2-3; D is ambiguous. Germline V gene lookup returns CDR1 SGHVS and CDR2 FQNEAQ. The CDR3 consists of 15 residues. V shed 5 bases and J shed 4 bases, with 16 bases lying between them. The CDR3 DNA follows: TGTGCCAGCAGCACTCGGACCTCGCCGCCAGATACGCAGTATTTT. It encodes CASSTRTSPPDTQYF.

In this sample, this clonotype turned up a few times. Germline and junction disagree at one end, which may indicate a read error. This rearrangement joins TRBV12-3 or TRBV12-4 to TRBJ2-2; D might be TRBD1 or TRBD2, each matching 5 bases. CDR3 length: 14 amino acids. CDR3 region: CASSLALGTGELFF. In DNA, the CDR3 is TGTGCCAGCAGCTTAGCCCTAGGGACGGGGGAGCTGTTTTTT.

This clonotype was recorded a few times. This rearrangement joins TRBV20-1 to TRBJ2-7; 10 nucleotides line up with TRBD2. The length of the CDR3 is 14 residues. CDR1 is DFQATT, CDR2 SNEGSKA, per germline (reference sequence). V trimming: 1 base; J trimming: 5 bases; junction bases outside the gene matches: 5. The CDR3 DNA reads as TGCAGTGCTAGAGCCGGGACTAGCGACCACGAGCAGTACTTC. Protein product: CSARAGTSDHEQYF.

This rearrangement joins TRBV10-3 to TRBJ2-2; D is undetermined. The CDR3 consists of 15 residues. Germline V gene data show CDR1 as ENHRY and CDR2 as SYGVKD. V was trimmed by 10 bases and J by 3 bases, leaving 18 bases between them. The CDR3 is CATMTPDRDTGELFF. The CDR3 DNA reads TGTGCCACCATGACCCCGGATAGGGACACCGGGGAGCTGTTTTTT.

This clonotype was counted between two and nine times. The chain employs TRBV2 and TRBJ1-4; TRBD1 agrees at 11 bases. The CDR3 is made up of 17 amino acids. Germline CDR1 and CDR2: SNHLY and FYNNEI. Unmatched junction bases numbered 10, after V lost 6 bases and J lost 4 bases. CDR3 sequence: CASSSKDRGLDNEKLFF. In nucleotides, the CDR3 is TGTGCCAGCAGCAGCAAGGACAGGGGGCTCGATAATGAAAAACTGTTTTTT.

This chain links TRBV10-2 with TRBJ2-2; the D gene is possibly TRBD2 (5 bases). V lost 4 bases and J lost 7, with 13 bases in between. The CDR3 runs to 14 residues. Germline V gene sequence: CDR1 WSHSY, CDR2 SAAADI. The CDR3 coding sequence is TGCGCCAGCAGTGTTAGCGCGGTGGGCGGGGAGCTGTTTTTT. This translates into CASSVSAVGGELFF.

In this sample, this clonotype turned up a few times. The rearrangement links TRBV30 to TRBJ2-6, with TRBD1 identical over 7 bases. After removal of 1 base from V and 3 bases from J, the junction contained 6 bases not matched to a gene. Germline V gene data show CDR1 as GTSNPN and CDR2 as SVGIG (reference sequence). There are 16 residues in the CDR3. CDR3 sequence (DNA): TGTGCCTGGAGTGGCCGACAGGGTGTTGGGGCCAACGTCCTGACTTTC. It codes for CAWSGRQGVGANVLTF.

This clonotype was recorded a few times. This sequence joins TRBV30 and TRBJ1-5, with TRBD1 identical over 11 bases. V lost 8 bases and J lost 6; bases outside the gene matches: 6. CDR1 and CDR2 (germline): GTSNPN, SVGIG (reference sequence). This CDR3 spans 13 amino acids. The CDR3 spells CALGQGAGQPQHF. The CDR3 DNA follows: TGTGCCCTAGGACAGGGGGCTGGTCAGCCCCAGCATTTT.

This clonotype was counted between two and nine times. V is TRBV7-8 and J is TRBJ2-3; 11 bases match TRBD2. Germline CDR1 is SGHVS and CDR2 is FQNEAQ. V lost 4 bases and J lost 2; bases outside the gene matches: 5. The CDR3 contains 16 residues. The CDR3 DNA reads TGTGCCAGCAGCTACTTAGCGGGGGGGTTCACAGATACGCAGTATTTT. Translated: CASSYLAGGFTDTQYF.